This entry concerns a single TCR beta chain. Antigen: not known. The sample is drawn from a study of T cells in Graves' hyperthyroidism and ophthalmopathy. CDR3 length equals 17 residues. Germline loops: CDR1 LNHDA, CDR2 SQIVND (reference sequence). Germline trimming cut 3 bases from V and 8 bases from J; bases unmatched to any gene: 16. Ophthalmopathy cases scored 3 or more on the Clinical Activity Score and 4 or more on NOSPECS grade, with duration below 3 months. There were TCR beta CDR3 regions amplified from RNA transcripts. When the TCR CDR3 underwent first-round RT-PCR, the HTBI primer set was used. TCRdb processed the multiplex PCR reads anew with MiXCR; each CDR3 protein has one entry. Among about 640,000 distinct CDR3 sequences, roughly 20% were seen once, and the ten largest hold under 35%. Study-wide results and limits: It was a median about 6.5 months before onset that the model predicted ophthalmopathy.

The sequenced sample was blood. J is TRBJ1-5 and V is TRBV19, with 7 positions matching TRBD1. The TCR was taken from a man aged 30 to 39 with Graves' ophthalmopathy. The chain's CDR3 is CASSIEVAGGSGKPQHF. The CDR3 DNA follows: TGTGCCAGTAGTATTGAGGTCGCAGGGGGATCGGGGAAGCCCCAGCATTTT. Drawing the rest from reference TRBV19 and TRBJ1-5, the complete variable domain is DGGITQSPKYLFRKEGQNVTLSCEQNLNHDAMYWYRQDPGQGLRLIYYSQIVNDFQKGDIAEGYSVSREKKESFPLTVTSAQKNPTAFYLCASSIEVAGGSGKPQHFGDGTRLSIL.